The 9 T cell receptor beta chains listed next were all sequenced from one sample in a study of tumor-infiltrating lymphocytes in primary liver carcinoma. Bulk tissue was left unsorted, and RNA and DNA were co-extracted from around 18-30 mg of it. Researchers generated TCR beta cDNA from about 530 ng of total RNA, relying on a constant-region primer. Amplification in three nested multiplex PCR rounds with slightly modified ARM-PCR gave rise to TCR beta libraries. Amplification in the first two PCR rounds was performed using TRBV1-TRBV30 forward primers and a C-beta reverse primer for around 10 cycles each. TCRdb re-called the multiplex PCR reads through MiXCR, storing one row per CDR3 protein. The profile covers roughly 100,000 distinct CDR3 sequences, with around 80% appearing a single time and about a fifth taken by the ten largest. The sample was liver tumor tissue from sampling region 3. Indicated subset: tumor region T3, left-lateral pole. The source of these receptors is a man aged 35-49 years with primary liver carcinoma and hepatitis B virus infection.

About this clonotype: With a much larger clone just one base away, this may be a read error. The V and J genes are TRBV5-8 and TRBJ2-5, with 7 bases aligning to TRBD1. Germline V gives CDR1 SGHTS, CDR2 YDEGEE. The junction had 5 bases not matched to a gene; V was cut back by 2 bases and J by 1 base. The CDR3 length is 15 residues. The CDR3 nucleotides read TGTGCCAGCAGCTTAGGGCAGGGGGTCCAAGAGACCCAGTACTTC. The encoded protein is CASSLGQGVQETQYF.

With regard to this clonotype: The junction and the germline gene differ at one end; a read error may be behind it. The chain has TRBV13 and TRBJ2-5; the D gene is possibly TRBD1 (5 bases). Germline V gene lookup returns CDR1 PRHDT and CDR2 FYEKMQ (reference sequence). This CDR3 contains 15 residues. CDR3 region: CASSLFGRQGETQCF. DNA for the CDR3: TGTGCTAGCAGCTTATTTGGCCGTCAGGGTGAGACCCAGTGCTTC. The full variable domain, rest sourced from reference TRBV13 and TRBJ2-5, is AAGVIQSPRHLIKEKRETATLKCYPIPRHDTVYWYQQGPGQDPQFLISFYEKMQSDKGSIPDRFSAQQFSDYHSELNMSSLELGDSALYFCASSLFGRQGETQCFGPGTRLLVL.

The rearrangement joins TRBV4-1 to TRBJ1-1; D call uncertain. This CDR3 is built from 16 residues. V lost 0 bases and J 1 base, leaving 12 bases between the germline ends. Germline V gene lookup returns CDR1 MGHRA and CDR2 YSYEKL. CDR3 in DNA: TGCGCCAGCAGCCAAGATTTGGGTGTACAGAACACTGAAGCTTTCTTT. Translation: CASSQDLGVQNTEAFF.

On this clonotype: One end of the junction fails to match germline, which may point to a read error. This chain uses TRBV6-5 with TRBJ2-1; D is undetermined. The CDR3 runs to 13 residues. From germline, CDR1 is MNHEY and CDR2 SVGAGI. CDR3: CASSRDEKYERFF. CDR3 nucleotide sequence: TGTGCGAGCTCCCGTGACGAAAAGTATGAGCGGTTCTTC.

On this clonotype: Because the CDR3 is missing its conserved closing phenylalanine or tryptophan, this is likely a read error. The chain links TRBV11-2 to TRBJ2-5; 7 nucleotides align to TRBD2. This CDR3 comprises 15 residues. Germline V gene data show CDR1 as SGHAT and CDR2 as FQNNGV. As DNA, the CDR3 is TGCGCCAGCAGCCTAGGGGCTAGCGGACAAGAGACCCAGTACTCC. This gives the protein CASSLGASGQETQYS.

Note on this clonotype: At one boundary the junction diverges from the germline segment, which might be a read error. J is TRBJ2-2 and V is TRBV12-3 or TRBV12-4; tentatively, D is TRBD2 (5 bases). The CDR3 extends over 15 amino acids. CDR3 nucleotides: TGTGCCAGCAGTTTTAGCGTGAGGAACATCGGGGAGCTGTTTTTT. Protein: CASSFSVRNIGELFF.

Worth noting for this clonotype: At one boundary the junction diverges from the germline segment, which might be a read error. This chain links TRBV29-1 with TRBJ2-2; 7 bases agree with TRBD2. In germline, CDR1 is SQVTM, CDR2 ANQGSEA. The CDR3 consists of 15 residues. The CDR3 spells CSVVTAGVYTGELFF. DNA of the CDR3: TGCAGCGTTGTCACGGCGGGAGTGTACACCGGGGAGCTGTTCTTT.

Details on this clonotype: One junction end disagrees with the germline gene, perhaps due to a read error. The chain uses TRBV11-2 and TRBJ2-1, with 8 nucleotides matching TRBD2. CDR3 length equals 19 residues. Germline V CDR1 and CDR2: SGHAT, FQNNGV. The CDR3 loop reads CASSFQWVPGTRGSHELFF. CDR3 nucleotides: TGTGCCAGCAGCTTCCAATGGGTGCCTGGGACTAGAGGGAGCCATGAGCTGTTCTTC.

Turning to this clonotype: An end of the junction differs from the germline gene, which may be a read error. The V and J genes are TRBV6-6 and TRBJ1-1; 7 bases match TRBD1. Per the germline V gene, CDR1 is MNHNY and CDR2 is SVGAGI (reference sequence). The CDR3 has 13 amino acids. CDR3 residues: CASKKTGRTEALF. The CDR3 DNA reads TGTGCCAGCAAGAAGACAGGGCGGACTGAAGCTCTCTTT.